This T cell receptor (beta chain) was identified during a study of identical twins. This clonotype showed up just a few times. The CDR3 is 14 amino acids. Germline V CDR1 and CDR2: ENHRY, SYGVKD. Trimming pared 5 bases from V and 5 bases from J, leaving 16 bases between. A universal primer site was incorporated via template switching, and the cDNA contained unique molecular identifiers. TCRdb independently ran MiXCR on the 5' RACE reads; one entry per CDR3 protein. Found here are around 570,000 distinct CDR3 sequences, 9.6% of them singletons; the top ten hold 2.5% to 3.5%. A further study also used this sample, focusing on yellow fever vaccine responses in identical twins. That work adds: Each twin's T cell response to the vaccine was reported to look partly convergent and partly personalized.

This chain joins TRBV10-3 and TRBJ2-7; possible D gene TRBD2, 6 bases. The sample was PBMCs. The clonotype comes from a woman aged 18-35 years in good health. CDR3 coding DNA: TGTGCCATCAGTCAGACTAGGGCCGCTGACGAGCAGTACTTC. Translated, it gives CAISQTRAADEQYF.